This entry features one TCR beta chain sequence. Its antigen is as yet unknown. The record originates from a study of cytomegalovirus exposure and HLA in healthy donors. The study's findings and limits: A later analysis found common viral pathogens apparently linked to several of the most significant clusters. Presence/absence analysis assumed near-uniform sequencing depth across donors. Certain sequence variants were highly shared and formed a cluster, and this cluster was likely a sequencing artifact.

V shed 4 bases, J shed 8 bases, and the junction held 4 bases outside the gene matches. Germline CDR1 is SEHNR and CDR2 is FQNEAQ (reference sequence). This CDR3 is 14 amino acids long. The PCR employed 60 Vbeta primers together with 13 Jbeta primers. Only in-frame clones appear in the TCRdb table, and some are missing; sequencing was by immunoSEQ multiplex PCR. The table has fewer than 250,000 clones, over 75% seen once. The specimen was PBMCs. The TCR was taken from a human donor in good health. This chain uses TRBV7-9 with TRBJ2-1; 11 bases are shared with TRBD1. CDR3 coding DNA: TGTGCCAGCAGCTCCCGGGACAGGGGGGATGAGCAGTTCTTC. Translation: CASSSRDRGDEQFF.